This T cell receptor beta chain was captured by sequencing in a study of blood T cells in healthy people across ages. Isolated PBMCs totaled at least 7 million in each sample. The authors extracted at least 6 micrograms of total RNA per sample. Using a J-beta primer mix together with a sample-barcoded 5' primer, a second PCR was run for about 6 to 11 cycles. TCRdb independently ran MiXCR on the 5' RACE reads; one entry per CDR3 protein. The sample records 1.5 million to 2 million distinct CDR3 sequences, roughly 27% being singletons. On this clonotype: As yet, its antigen is unknown.

Study results and caveats: Long-lived donors carried more naive CD4+ cells and greater diversity than aged donors.

This CDR3 has 14 residues. Germline V gene data show CDR1 as LGHDT and CDR2 as YNNKEL (reference sequence). The V end was cut by 0 bases, the J end by 6 bases, with 12 bases between. The rearrangement uses TRBV3-1 and TRBJ2-7; the D is unclear. The sample taken for sequencing was blood. The receptor's source is a woman aged 25 to 45 in good health. The CDR3 sequence: CASSQEFQAGEQYF. The CDR3 DNA follows: TGTGCCAGCAGCCAAGAATTCCAGGCTGGCGAGCAGTACTTC.